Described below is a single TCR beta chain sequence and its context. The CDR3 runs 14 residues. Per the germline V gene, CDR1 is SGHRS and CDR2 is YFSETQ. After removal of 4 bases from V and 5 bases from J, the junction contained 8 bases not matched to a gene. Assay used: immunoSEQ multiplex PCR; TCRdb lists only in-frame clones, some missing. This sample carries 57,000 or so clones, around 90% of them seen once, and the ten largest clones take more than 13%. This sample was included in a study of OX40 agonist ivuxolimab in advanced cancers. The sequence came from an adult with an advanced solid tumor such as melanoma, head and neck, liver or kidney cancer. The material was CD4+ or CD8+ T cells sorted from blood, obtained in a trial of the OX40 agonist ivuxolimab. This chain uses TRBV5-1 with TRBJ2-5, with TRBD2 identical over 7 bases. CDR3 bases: TGCGCCAGCAGCCCGACAGCGGGGATGGAGACCCAGTACTTC. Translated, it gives CASSPTAGMETQYF.